The 17 T cell receptor beta chains given below trace back to one sample, sequenced in a study of beta chain features in type 1 diabetes. Every isolated RNA sample was fully reverse transcribed, so sequencing captured expressed TCRB transcripts. Only in-frame clones appear in the TCRdb table, and some are missing; sequencing was by immunoSEQ multiplex PCR. The data hold hundreds of thousands of clones, with roughly 17% observed a single time. The sample taken for sequencing was naive CD4+ T cells from blood. Receptors were obtained from a woman under 30 in good health.

This clone turned up a few times. The chain uses TRBV7-2 and TRBJ2-1; 8 nucleotides align to TRBD2. This CDR3 has 14 amino acids. Germline-derived CDR1 and CDR2 are SGHTA and FQGNSA. V lost 7 bases and J lost 4; bases outside the gene matches: 6. This CDR3 reads CASNGLAGYNEQFF. DNA of the CDR3: TGTGCCAGCAACGGACTAGCCGGTTACAATGAGCAGTTCTTC.

CDR3 bases: TGCGCCAGCAGCCAAGCAAGCCGGGACAGGGGGATCTATGGCTACACCTTC. As protein: CASSQASRDRGIYGYTF. V gene TRBV4-3 combines with J gene TRBJ1-2; 11 bases match TRBD1. The CDR3 consists of 17 residues. With V trimmed by 1 base and J by 4 bases, 8 bases remained unmatched. Germline lookup yields CDR1 LGHNA and CDR2 YSLEER.

This clone has a handful of counts. The chain uses TRBV5-4 and TRBJ2-5; TRBD1 is a possible D gene (6 bases). The CDR3 totals 16 residues. V lost 4 bases and J 1 base, leaving 17 bases between the germline ends. CDR1 is SGHNT, CDR2 YYREEE, per germline (reference sequence). The CDR3 reads CASSRTGSEIQETQYF. In DNA form, the CDR3 reads TGTGCCAGCAGCCGTACAGGGTCGGAGATCCAAGAGACCCAGTACTTC.

This clone was detected a few times. The chain joins TRBV18 to TRBJ2-7; D is unresolved. Trimming removed 3 bases at V and 5 bases at J, with 14 bases between. This CDR3 is 14 amino acids long. Germline CDR1 is KGHSH and CDR2 is LQKENI. CDR3 in amino acids: CASSPATAWDEQYF. DNA of the CDR3: TGTGCCAGCTCACCCGCTACGGCGTGGGACGAGCAGTACTTC.

This clone has a handful of counts. CDR3 amino acids: CASSLDLLNTQYF. CDR3 nucleotides: TGTGCCAGCAGCTTAGACCTACTCAATACGCAGTATTTT. The chain is built from TRBV7-6 and TRBJ2-3; D remains unclear. Germline loops: CDR1 SGHVS, CDR2 FNYEAQ. The V end lost 1 base, the J end lost 7 bases, and 9 bases lay between the germline ends. CDR3 size: 13 residues. The full variable domain, in which reference TRBV7-6 and TRBJ2-3 provide the parts outside the CDR3, is GAGVSQSPRYKVTKRGQDVALRCDPISGHVSLYWYRQALGQGPEFLTYFNYEAQQDKSGLPNDRFSAERPEGSISTLTIQRTEQRDSAMYRCASSLDLLNTQYFGPGTRLTVL.

This clone was recorded a few times. The V gene is TRBV9, the J gene TRBJ2-2; perhaps TRBD1 as D (5 bases). The CDR3 runs 14 residues. V shed 4 bases and J shed 6 bases, with 13 bases lying between them. In germline, CDR1 is SGDLS, CDR2 YYNGEE. CDR3 nucleotide sequence: TGTGCCAGCAGCCAACAGGTTCCGGCCGGGGAGCTGTTTTTT. It yields the protein CASSQQVPAGELFF.

The chain has TRBV5-4 and TRBJ2-7, with TRBD2 matching over 10 bases. The germline V gene encodes CDR1 SGHNT and CDR2 YYREEE (reference sequence). Losses at the gene ends were 0 bases for V and 7 bases for J; bases not matched to a gene: 10. The CDR3 has 16 amino acids. CDR3 sequence reads: CASSLGSSRLAGEQYF. DNA for the CDR3: TGTGCCAGCAGCTTGGGGAGTTCGCGACTAGCGGGTGAGCAGTACTTC.

The chain combines TRBV25-1 with TRBJ2-5, with 7 bases aligning to TRBD2. The end of the DNA is better explained by TRBJ2-7, so the J call may be wrong. CDR1 and CDR2 from the germline V gene are MGHDK and SYGVNS. The length of the CDR3 is 15 residues. The CDR3 here is CASSHVGGDSYEQYF. The CDR3 DNA follows: TGTGCCAGCAGCCACGTGGGGGGGGACTCCTACGAGCAGTACTTC.

This chain links TRBV23-1 with TRBJ2-3; D gene unclear. TRBV23-1 falls under the ORF class, with uncertain function. The CDR3 runs to 13 residues. Trimming took 7 bases from V and 2 from J, leaving 10 bases between them. CDR3 amino acids: CASILGLTDTQYF. The DNA for the CDR3 is TGCGCCAGCATCCTCGGTCTCACAGATACGCAGTATTTT.

A few counts support this clone. The V gene is TRBV19, the J gene TRBJ1-5; possible D gene TRBD1, 6 bases. The germline V and J ends were trimmed by 10 bases and 3 bases, with 16 bases remaining between them. The CDR3 loop spans 14 amino acids. Per germline, CDR1 LNHDA and CDR2 SQIVND (reference sequence). For the CDR3, the DNA is TGTGCCACCCGGATTACAGGGTTCAATCAGCCCCAGCATTTT. Amino acids: CATRITGFNQPQHF.

This clone was seen a handful of times. This sequence joins TRBV7-2 and TRBJ2-3; D may be TRBD2 (6 bases). With 1 base removed from V and 2 bases from J, the gap between germline ends came to 13 bases. Germline loops: CDR1 SGHTA, CDR2 FQGNSA. The CDR3 has 16 residues. The CDR3 spells CASSLVPGLLTDTQYF. The CDR3, as DNA: TGTGCCAGCAGCTTAGTACCGGGACTCCTCACAGATACGCAGTATTTT.

This clone was recorded a few times. The chain uses TRBV7-9 and TRBJ2-3; 9 positions agree with TRBD1. Per the germline V gene, CDR1 is SEHNR and CDR2 is FQNEAQ (reference sequence). V trimming: 2 bases; J trimming: 3 bases; junction bases outside the gene matches: 3. The CDR3 spans 15 residues. CDR3 protein: CASSLRGQGTDTQYF. The CDR3 coding sequence is TGTGCCAGCAGCTTAAGGGGACAGGGAACAGATACGCAGTATTTT.

The gene calls are TRBV19 and TRBJ1-5; D not resolved. Trimming shortened V by 3 bases and J by 0 bases, and 9 bases separated the two germline ends. The germline CDR1 and CDR2 sequences are LNHDA and SQIVND (reference sequence). This CDR3 comprises 15 residues. The chain's CDR3 is CASSIVGSSNQPQHF. As DNA, the CDR3 is TGTGCCAGTAGTATCGTGGGGAGTAGCAATCAGCCCCAGCATTTT.

This clone was seen only a few times. The V gene is TRBV18, the J gene TRBJ1-5; D gene uncertain. Per the germline V gene, CDR1 is KGHSH and CDR2 is LQKENI. With 6 bases removed from V and 5 bases from J, the gap between germline ends came to 17 bases. The CDR3 contains 15 residues. CDR3 sequence reads: CASSPEPGRYQPQHF. In DNA form, the CDR3 reads TGTGCCAGCTCCCCTGAACCGGGAAGGTATCAGCCCCAGCATTTT.

This sequence joins TRBV5-4 and TRBJ2-1; 7 nucleotides agree with TRBD1. J was trimmed by 6 bases and V by 3 bases; bases with no gene match: 9. Germline V gene sequence: CDR1 SGHNT, CDR2 YYREEE (reference sequence). CDR3 length: 15 residues. CDR3 nucleotides: TGTGCCAGCAGCTCCTTTTCAGGGGGTCGCAATGAGCAGTTCTTC. This gives the protein CASSSFSGGRNEQFF. Combining the CDR3 with reference TRBV5-4 and TRBJ2-1 gives the whole variable domain ETGVTQSPTHLIKTRGQQVTLRCSSQSGHNTVSWYQQALGQGPQFIFQYYREEENGRGNFPPRFSGLQFPNYSSELNVNALELDDSALYLCASSSFSGGRNEQFFGPGTRLTVL.

There are a few counts of this clone. The rearrangement joins TRBV7-8 to TRBJ2-1; D is undetermined. There are 16 residues in the CDR3. V shed 3 bases and J shed 5 bases, with 17 bases lying between them. Germline CDR1 is SGHVS and CDR2 is FQNEAQ. The CDR3 coding sequence is TGTGCCAGCAGCTTGGGAAACCGTAGGGCTCACAATGAGCAGTTCTTC. The encoded protein is CASSLGNRRAHNEQFF.

The CDR3 sequence: CASSTHRGYSETQYF. The DNA of the CDR3 is TGTGCCAGCAGCACACACAGGGGGTATTCAGAGACCCAGTACTTC. The rearrangement links TRBV5-6 to TRBJ2-5; 8 bases match TRBD1. The CDR3 has 15 amino acids. V was pared by 4 bases and J by 4 bases, with 9 bases of the junction left unmatched. CDR1 is SGHDT, CDR2 YYEEEE, per germline.